This T cell receptor (beta chain) is drawn from a study of shared clonotypes between healthy human individuals. General observations from the study: An expected dependence of interdonor clonotype sharing on sequencing depth was noted. The study generally estimated greater richness for naive than memory subsets.

Remarks on this clone: Antigen: not known.

Assay: immunoSEQ multiplex PCR; the TCRdb copy retains only in-frame clones and omits some. The sample consists of roughly 2.5 million clones, about 92% of them appearing once. V lost 0 bases to trimming and J lost 7 bases, with 8 bases between them. Germline loops: CDR1 SGDLS, CDR2 YYNGEE. There are 13 residues in the CDR3. A CD45RA-negative memory subset and a CD45RA+ naive subset were separated from the CD4+ cells. The chain recombines TRBV9 with TRBJ1-5; D unresolved. Sequencing input: naive CD4+ T cells sorted from blood. The subset was: CD45RA+ positively selected. The receptor comes from a man aged 18 to 30 in good health. CDR3 region: CASSVGSQQPQHF. The CDR3 nucleotides read TGTGCCAGCAGCGTAGGGTCCCAGCAGCCCCAGCATTTT.